A single sample gave rise to the 28 T cell receptor beta chains below, sequenced in a study of T cell responses to AZD1222 COVID-19 vaccine. Generated by immunoSEQ multiplex PCR, the TCRdb table keeps only in-frame clones and is missing some. The sample records about 150,000 clones, 94% being singletons. The source was peripheral blood, collected on day 0 of AZD1222 vaccination. These receptors came from an adult in good health.

The chain is built from TRBV7-3 and TRBJ2-5; TRBD1 aligns across 7 bases. With 5 bases clipped from V and 3 bases from J, the junction kept 3 bases outside the gene matches. The V gene's germline CDR1 is SGHTA and CDR2 FQGTGA. The CDR3 has 13 residues. CDR3 sequence reads: CASSLQGKETQYF. Here the CDR3 DNA reads TGTGCCAGCAGCCTACAGGGGAAAGAGACCCAGTACTTC.

This chain links TRBV15 with TRBJ2-5; TRBD2 agrees at 7 bases. V was clipped by 4 bases and J by 5 bases; unmatched bases: 4. The CDR3 length is 13 residues. The germline gives CDR1 LNHNV, CDR2 YYDKDF (reference sequence). This chain's CDR3 is CATSIPGGETQYF. CDR3 bases: TGTGCCACCAGCATCCCCGGGGGGGAGACCCAGTACTTC.

The rearrangement uses TRBV2 and TRBJ1-2; no definite D call. Germline loops: CDR1 SNHLY, CDR2 FYNNEI. This CDR3 is built from 13 residues. The V end was cut by 7 bases, the J end by 8 bases, with 17 bases between. The CDR3 protein is CASIAGEWEGYTF. In DNA, the CDR3 is TGTGCCAGCATTGCCGGGGAGTGGGAAGGCTACACCTTC.

The CDR3 sequence: CASSLGVFYEKLFF. The CDR3 DNA reads TGTGCCAGCAGCTTAGGGGTATTTTATGAAAAACTGTTTTTT. V usage is TRBV7-9 and J usage is TRBJ1-4; no firm D call. V lost 1 base and J 6 bases, leaving 9 bases between the germline ends. The germline V gene has CDR1 SEHNR and CDR2 FQNEAQ (reference sequence). The CDR3 contains 14 residues.

This clone was detected a few times. CDR3 DNA: TGTGCCAGCAGCTTAGGTGCTGAGCCGAACACTGAAGCTTTCTTT. Translation gives CASSLGAEPNTEAFF. The chain uses TRBV7-9 and TRBJ1-1; D not resolved. V lost 1 base and J lost 1, with 10 bases in between. The length of the CDR3 is 15 residues. The germline V gene encodes CDR1 SEHNR and CDR2 FQNEAQ (reference sequence).

V and J are TRBV6-2 or TRBV6-3 and TRBJ2-7; unclear D gene. The V and J ends lost 2 bases and 2 bases respectively, with 7 bases between them. Germline CDR1 and CDR2: MNHEY and SVGEGT. The CDR3 is made up of 13 amino acids. The CDR3 bases are TGTGCCAGCAGTTACATGGAAGCCTACGAGCAGTACGTC. It specifies CASSYMEAYEQYV.

The chain uses TRBV6-5 and TRBJ2-5; possibly TRBD1 or TRBD2 for D (5 bases each). The CDR3 totals 14 residues. V was cut by 8 bases and J by 2 bases, with 15 bases left in between. Germline V gene lookup returns CDR1 MNHEY and CDR2 SVGAGI. CDR3 sequence reads: CASSRDRVQETQYF. The CDR3 DNA is TGTGCCAGCTCCCGGGACCGAGTTCAAGAGACCCAGTACTTC.

The chain links TRBV11-2 to TRBJ2-3; tentatively, D is TRBD2 (5 bases). CDR1 is SGHAT and CDR2 is FQNNGV in the germline V gene. V lost 2 bases, J lost 0 bases, and 9 bases lay in between. The length of the CDR3 is 15 residues. As DNA, the CDR3 is TGTGCCAGCAGCTTAACTAGTATTAGCACAGATACGCAGTATTTT. It specifies CASSLTSISTDTQYF.

This clone was seen once. V gene TRBV5-4 combines with J gene TRBJ2-3; the D is unclear. With 3 bases removed from V and 11 bases from J, the gap between germline ends came to 16 bases. Germline CDR1 and CDR2: SGHNT and YYREEE (reference sequence). The CDR3 loop spans 13 amino acids. The CDR3 loop is CASSSHLPNVQYF. The DNA for the CDR3 is TGTGCCAGCAGCTCACACCTCCCAAACGTGCAGTATTTT.

The chain joins TRBV28 to TRBJ1-2, with TRBD1 as a possible D gene (6 bases). The CDR3 spans 16 residues. Trimming took off 5 bases at V and 7 bases at J, with 23 bases between the two ends. CDR1 MDHEN and CDR2 SYDVKM come from the germline V gene. Here the CDR3 reads CASSAWSGANLLGYTF. Written as DNA, the CDR3 is TGTGCCAGCAGTGCCTGGTCGGGGGCAAACCTCCTTGGCTACACCTTC.

The chain uses TRBV5-4 and TRBJ2-1, with a possible D match to TRBD2 (6 bases). CDR3 length: 14 amino acids. Germline lookup yields CDR1 SGHNT and CDR2 YYREEE (reference sequence). V was trimmed by 0 bases and J by 6 bases, leaving 10 bases between them. CDR3 in amino acids: CASSLGVAVNEQFF. In nucleotides, the CDR3 is TGTGCCAGCAGCTTGGGGGTAGCGGTCAATGAGCAGTTCTTC.

The chain couples TRBV10-3 to TRBJ2-7; D may be TRBD2 (6 bases). The CDR3 contains 17 residues. Trimming removed 2 bases from V and 0 bases from J, with 17 bases in between. From germline, CDR1 is ENHRY and CDR2 SYGVKD. The DNA of the CDR3 is TGTGCCATCAGTGAGGATTGGGGGGAACGACCCTCCTACGAGCAGTACGTC. It is translated as CAISEDWGERPSYEQYV.

The CDR3 here is CASLQGVTGELFF. CDR3 in DNA: TGTGCCAGCTTACAGGGAGTCACCGGGGAGCTGTTTTTT. This chain connects TRBV18 to TRBJ2-2; maybe TRBD1 (6 bases). The CDR3 has 13 amino acids. Germline-derived CDR1 and CDR2 are KGHSH and LQKENI. V shed 7 bases and J shed 4 bases, with 10 bases lying between them.

The CDR3 DNA sequence: TGTGCCAGCAGCTTAGATGGACTAGCGGCATACAATGAGCAGTTCTTC. It is translated as CASSLDGLAAYNEQFF. The chain uses TRBV11-2 and TRBJ2-1; 10 bases fit TRBD2. V was clipped by 0 bases and J by 4 bases; unmatched bases: 3. The CDR3 is 16 residues long. CDR1 SGHAT and CDR2 FQNNGV come from the germline V gene.

This clone turned up a few times. CDR3 region: CASSQVLAVTYNEQFF. In nucleotides, the CDR3 is TGTGCCAGCAGCCAAGTACTAGCGGTTACCTACAATGAGCAGTTCTTC. The gene calls are TRBV4-2 and TRBJ2-1; 8 bases match TRBD2. CDR1 is LGHNA and CDR2 is YNFKEQ in the germline V gene. The CDR3 totals 16 residues. The V segment lost 1 base and the J segment 2 bases; nucleotides outside the gene matches: 4.

This chain joins TRBV6-4 and TRBJ1-6, with a weak D call TRBD1 (6 bases). The ends were cut back, 5 bases at V and 10 bases at J, with 15 bases in the middle. In germline, CDR1 is MRHNA, CDR2 SNTAGT. The CDR3 consists of 14 residues. The CDR3 protein is CASSSEGGRSPLHF. CDR3 nucleotides: TGTGCCAGCAGTTCCGAGGGGGGGCGGTCACCCCTCCACTTT.

The chain recombines TRBV3-1 (or the pseudogene TRBV3-2) with TRBJ1-5; no clear D gene. Germline V CDR1 and CDR2: LGHDT, YNNKEL (reference sequence). Deletions cut 1 base from V and 9 bases from J, with 19 bases between. This CDR3 spans 16 amino acids. The CDR3 loop is CASSQGSPTPGRPQHF. The CDR3 DNA sequence: TGTGCCAGCAGCCAAGGGAGCCCGACTCCCGGTCGGCCCCAGCATTTT.

The CDR3: CASSYTGATNEKLFF. CDR3 bases: TGTGCCAGCAGTTACACCGGGGCAACTAATGAAAAACTGTTTTTT. The chain links TRBV6-5 to TRBJ1-4; no definite D call. Germline V CDR1 and CDR2: MNHEY, SVGAGI. V was shortened by 2 bases and J by 0 bases, with 7 bases between the two germline ends. The CDR3 spans 15 residues.

V is TRBV7-9 and J is TRBJ1-2, with TRBD1 as a possible D gene (5 bases). The V end was cut by 1 base, the J end by 8 bases, with 11 bases between. Germline values: CDR1 SEHNR, CDR2 FQNEAQ (reference sequence). The CDR3 totals 13 residues. CDR3 amino acids: CASSLGGQGGYTF. Written as DNA, the CDR3 is TGTGCCAGCAGCTTAGGTGGCCAGGGCGGCTACACCTTC.

V is TRBV7-9 and J is TRBJ1-2, with unresolved D. The V and J ends lost 3 bases and 1 base respectively, with 12 bases between them. The CDR3 runs 15 residues. CDR1 SEHNR and CDR2 FQNEAQ come from the germline V gene (reference sequence). The CDR3 protein is CASSLPRDFNYGYTF. CDR3 nucleotide sequence: TGTGCCAGCAGCTTGCCGAGGGATTTTAACTATGGCTACACCTTC. The variable domain in full, completed from reference TRBV7-9 and TRBJ1-2, reads DTGVSQNPRHKITKRGQNVTFRCDPISEHNRLYWYRQTLGQGPEFLTYFQNEAQLEKSRLLSDRFSAERPKGSFSTLEIQRTEQGDSAMYLCASSLPRDFNYGYTFGSGTRLTVV.

The chain carries TRBV7-8 and TRBJ1-2; the D gene is possibly TRBD1 (5 bases). This CDR3 has 16 amino acids. The V end lost 5 bases, the J end lost 5 bases, and 21 bases lay between the germline ends. In germline, CDR1 is SGHVS, CDR2 FQNEAQ. Written as DNA, the CDR3 is TGTGCCAGCAGCACGATAGAGGGACTGAAGTTATATGGCTACACCTTC. This sequence encodes CASSTIEGLKLYGYTF. Complete variable domain (other parts from reference TRBV7-8 and TRBJ1-2): GAGVSQSPRYKVAKRGQDVALRCDPISGHVSLFWYQQALGQGPEFLTYFQNEAQLDKSGLPSDRFFAERPEGSVSTLKIQRTQQEDSAVYLCASSTIEGLKLYGYTFGSGTRLTVV.

The rearrangement uses TRBV5-8 and TRBJ2-2, with 12 bases fitting TRBD1. The CDR3 totals 16 residues. Unmatched junction bases numbered 8, after V lost 4 bases and J lost 7 bases. The germline V gene has CDR1 SGHTS and CDR2 YDEGEE. The DNA of the CDR3 is TGTGCCAGCAGCGGGACAGGGGGCGCGAGGATCGGGGAGCTGTTTTTT. It is translated as CASSGTGGARIGELFF. The entire variable domain, with the rest obtained from reference TRBV5-8 and TRBJ2-2, is as follows: EAGVTQSPTHLIKTRGQQATLRCSPISGHTSVYWYQQALGLGLQFLLWYDEGEERNRGNFPPRFSGRQFPNYSSELNVNALELEDSALYLCASSGTGGARIGELFFGEGSRLTVL.

Turning to this clone: Other DNA sequences of this sample code for an identical CDR3. The rearrangement joins TRBV10-3 to TRBJ1-1; D is ambiguous. Trimming cost V 2 bases and J 6 bases, with 7 bases left between them. The CDR3 is made up of 12 amino acids. Germline CDR1 and CDR2: ENHRY and SYGVKD. The CDR3 protein is CAISEGGAEAFF. Written as DNA, the CDR3 is TGTGCCATCAGTGAGGGTGGGGCTGAAGCTTTCTTT.

This clone turned up a few times. V gene TRBV4-1 combines with J gene TRBJ2-1; 7 nucleotides agree with TRBD2. The CDR3 covers 16 residues. Germline V gives CDR1 MGHRA, CDR2 YSYEKL. With 4 bases clipped from V and 3 bases from J, the junction kept 9 bases outside the gene matches. This chain's CDR3 is CASSLVRLAVYNEQFF. In DNA, the CDR3 is TGCGCCAGCAGCCTCGTGCGGCTAGCGGTCTACAATGAGCAGTTCTTC.

The V gene is TRBV7-2, the J gene TRBJ1-5; no clear D gene. This CDR3 has 14 residues. V lost 0 bases to trimming and J lost 4 bases, with 7 bases between them. Germline CDR1 is SGHTA and CDR2 is FQGNSA. The CDR3 protein is CASSLAPVNQPQHF. The CDR3 DNA follows: TGTGCCAGCAGCTTAGCGCCAGTTAATCAGCCCCAGCATTTT.

For the CDR3, the DNA is TGTGCCAGCAATAAACAGGGGAGAAGTGGCTACACCTTC. Its protein is CASNKQGRSGYTF. The chain joins TRBV6-5 to TRBJ1-2; 7 positions agree with TRBD1. The germline V gene encodes CDR1 MNHEY and CDR2 SVGAGI. Trimming took 7 bases from V and 7 from J; bases not matched to a gene: 9. CDR3 length: 13 amino acids.

The chain links TRBV5-6 to TRBJ1-2; D is undetermined. CDR3 length: 17 residues. The V end was cut by 6 bases, the J end by 4 bases, with 25 bases between. The germline V gene has CDR1 SGHDT and CDR2 YYEEEE. Here the CDR3 reads CASNTVRTLYTSYGYTF. In nucleotides, the CDR3 is TGTGCCAGCAACACGGTACGGACCCTTTACACATCCTATGGCTACACCTTC.

CDR3 bases: TGTGCCAGCAGCGTAGGGGGCACCCAAGAGACCCAGTACTTC. Its protein is CASSVGGTQETQYF. The rearrangement links TRBV9 to TRBJ2-5; TRBD1 is a possible D gene (5 bases). V dropped 0 bases and J dropped 1 base, with 7 bases sitting between them. The V gene's germline CDR1 is SGDLS and CDR2 YYNGEE. The CDR3 runs to 14 residues.